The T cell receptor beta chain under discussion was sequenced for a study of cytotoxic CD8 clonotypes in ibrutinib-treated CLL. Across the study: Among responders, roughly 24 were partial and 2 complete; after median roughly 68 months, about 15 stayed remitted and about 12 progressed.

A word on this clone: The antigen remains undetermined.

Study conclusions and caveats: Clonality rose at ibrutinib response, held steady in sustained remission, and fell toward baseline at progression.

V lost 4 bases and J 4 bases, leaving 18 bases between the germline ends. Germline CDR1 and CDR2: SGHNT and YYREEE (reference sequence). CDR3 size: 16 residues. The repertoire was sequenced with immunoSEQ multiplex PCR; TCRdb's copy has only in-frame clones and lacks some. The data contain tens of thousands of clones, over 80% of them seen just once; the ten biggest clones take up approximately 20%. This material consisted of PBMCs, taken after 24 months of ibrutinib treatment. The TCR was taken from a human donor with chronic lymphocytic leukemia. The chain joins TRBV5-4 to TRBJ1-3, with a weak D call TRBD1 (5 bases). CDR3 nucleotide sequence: TGTGCCAGCAGCCCGGAAGTGGCAGGGCTCGGAAACACCATATATTTT. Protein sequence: CASSPEVAGLGNTIYF. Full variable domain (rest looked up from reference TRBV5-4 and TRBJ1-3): ETGVTQSPTHLIKTRGQQVTLRCSSQSGHNTVSWYQQALGQGPQFIFQYYREEENGRGNFPPRFSGLQFPNYSSELNVNALELDDSALYLCASSPEVAGLGNTIYFGEGSWLTVV.